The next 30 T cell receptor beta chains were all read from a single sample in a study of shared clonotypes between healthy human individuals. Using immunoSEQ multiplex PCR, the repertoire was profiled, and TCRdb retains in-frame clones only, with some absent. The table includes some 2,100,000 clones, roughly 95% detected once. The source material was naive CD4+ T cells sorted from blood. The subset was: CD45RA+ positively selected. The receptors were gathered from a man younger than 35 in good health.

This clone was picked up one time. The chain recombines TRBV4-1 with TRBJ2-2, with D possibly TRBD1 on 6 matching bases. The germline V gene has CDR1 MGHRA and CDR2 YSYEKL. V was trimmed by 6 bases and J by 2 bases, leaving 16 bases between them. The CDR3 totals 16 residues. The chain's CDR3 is CASRLIPGQNTGELFF. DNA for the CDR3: TGCGCCAGCAGACTTATTCCGGGACAAAACACCGGGGAGCTGTTTTTT.

In nucleotides, the CDR3 is TGTGCCAGCTCACCAATCCCCGGGGAGACCCAGTACTTC. Encoded protein: CASSPIPGETQYF. V and J are TRBV18 and TRBJ2-5; D not certain. CDR3 length: 13 amino acids. The germline gives CDR1 KGHSH, CDR2 LQKENI. The germline V and J ends were trimmed by 2 bases and 5 bases, with 9 bases remaining between them.

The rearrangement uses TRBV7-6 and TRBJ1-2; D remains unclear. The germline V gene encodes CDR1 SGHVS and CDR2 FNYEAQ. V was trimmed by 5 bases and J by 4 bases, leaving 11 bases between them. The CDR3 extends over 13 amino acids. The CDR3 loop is CASSPDGTYGYTF. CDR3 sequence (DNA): TGTGCCAGCAGCCCGGACGGAACCTATGGCTACACCTTC.

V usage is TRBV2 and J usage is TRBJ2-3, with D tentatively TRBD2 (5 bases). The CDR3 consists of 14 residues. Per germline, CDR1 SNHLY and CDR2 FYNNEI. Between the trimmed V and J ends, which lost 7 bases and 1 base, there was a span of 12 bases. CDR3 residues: CASKKGVGTDTQYF. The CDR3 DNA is TGTGCCAGCAAAAAGGGAGTGGGCACAGATACGCAGTATTTT.

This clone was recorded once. CDR3 DNA: TGTGCCTGGAGGCCCGGGGGCGGCTATGGCTACACCTTC. Its protein is CAWRPGGGYGYTF. J is TRBJ1-2 and V is TRBV30, with D possibly TRBD1 on 6 matching bases. Germline CDR1 is GTSNPN and CDR2 is SVGIG (reference sequence). This CDR3 contains 13 residues. Trimming took 3 bases from V and 4 from J, leaving 12 bases between them. Together with reference TRBV30 and TRBJ1-2, the CDR3 gives the full variable domain: SQTIHQWPATLVQPVGSPLSLECTVEGTSNPNLYWYRQAAGRGLQLLFYSVGIGQISSEVPQNLSASRPQDRQFILSSKKLLLSDSGFYLCAWRPGGGYGYTFGSGTRLTVV.

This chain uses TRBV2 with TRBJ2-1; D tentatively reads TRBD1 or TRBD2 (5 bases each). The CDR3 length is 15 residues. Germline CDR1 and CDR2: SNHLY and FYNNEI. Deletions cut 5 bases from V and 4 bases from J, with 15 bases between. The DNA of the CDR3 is TGTGCCAGCAGTCGAGGGGTTCAACTTTACAATGAGCAGTTCTTC. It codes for CASSRGVQLYNEQFF. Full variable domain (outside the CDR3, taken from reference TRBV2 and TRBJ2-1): EPEVTQTPSHQVTQMGQEVILRCVPISNHLYFYWYRQILGQKVEFLVSFYNNEISEKSEIFDDQFSVERPDGSNFTLKIRSTKLEDSAMYFCASSRGVQLYNEQFFGPGTRLTVL.

In nucleotides, the CDR3 is TGTGCCAGCTCACCAAGGGAGGCGAACACTGAAGCTTTCTTT. Translated, it gives CASSPREANTEAFF. The V call is TRBV18, the J call TRBJ1-1, with no clear D. The V gene lost 2 bases and the J gene lost 1 base, with 8 bases spanning the gap. The germline V gene has CDR1 KGHSH and CDR2 LQKENI. The CDR3 spans 14 residues. The variable domain in full, completed from reference TRBV18 and TRBJ1-1, reads NAGVMQNPRHLVRRRGQEARLRCSPMKGHSHVYWYRQLPEEGLKFMVYLQKENIIDESGMPKERFSAEFPKEGPSILRIQQVVRGDSAAYFCASSPREANTEAFFGQGTRLTVV.

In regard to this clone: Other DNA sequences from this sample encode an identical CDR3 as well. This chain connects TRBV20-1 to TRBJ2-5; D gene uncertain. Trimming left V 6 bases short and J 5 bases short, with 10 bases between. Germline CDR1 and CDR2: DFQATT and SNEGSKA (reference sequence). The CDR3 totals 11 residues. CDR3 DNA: TGCAGTGCACTGGACCGTGAGACCCAGTACTTC. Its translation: CSALDRETQYF.

The CDR3 DNA reads as TGTGCCAGCTCACAAAAGGGTGGCACTGAAGCTTTCTTT. Amino acid sequence: CASSQKGGTEAFF. The chain carries TRBV18 and TRBJ1-1; no definite D call. The germline gives CDR1 KGHSH, CDR2 LQKENI. Trimming pared 4 bases from V and 4 bases from J, leaving 10 bases between. The CDR3 is 13 amino acids.

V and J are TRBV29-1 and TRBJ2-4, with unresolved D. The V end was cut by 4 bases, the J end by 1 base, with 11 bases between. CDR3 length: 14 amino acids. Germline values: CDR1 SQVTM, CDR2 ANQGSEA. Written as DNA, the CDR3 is TGCAGCGTTGGGGATGTGGGTGCCAAAAACATTCAGTACTTC. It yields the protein CSVGDVGAKNIQYF.

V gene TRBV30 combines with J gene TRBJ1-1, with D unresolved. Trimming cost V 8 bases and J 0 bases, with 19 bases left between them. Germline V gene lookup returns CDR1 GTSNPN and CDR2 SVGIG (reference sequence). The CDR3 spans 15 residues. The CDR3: CARRAEGFMNTEAFF. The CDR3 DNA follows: TGTGCCCGCCGAGCGGAGGGCTTCATGAACACTGAAGCTTTCTTT.

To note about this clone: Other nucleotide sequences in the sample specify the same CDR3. The DNA for the CDR3 is TGCGCCAGCAGCCCAGGGGACAGGGACACCGGGGAGCTGTTTTTT. It encodes CASSPGDRDTGELFF. This chain links TRBV5-1 with TRBJ2-2, with 9 nucleotides matching TRBD1. The V gene end was trimmed by 4 bases and the J gene end by 3 bases; junction bases not matched to a gene: 4. Per germline, CDR1 SGHRS and CDR2 YFSETQ. The CDR3 runs 15 residues.

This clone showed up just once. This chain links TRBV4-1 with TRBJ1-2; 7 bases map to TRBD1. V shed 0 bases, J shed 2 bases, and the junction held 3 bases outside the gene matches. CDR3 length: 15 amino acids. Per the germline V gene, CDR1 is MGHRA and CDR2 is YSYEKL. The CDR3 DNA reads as TGCGCCAGCAGCCAAGATGGGGACAGAAACTATGGCTACACCTTC. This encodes CASSQDGDRNYGYTF.

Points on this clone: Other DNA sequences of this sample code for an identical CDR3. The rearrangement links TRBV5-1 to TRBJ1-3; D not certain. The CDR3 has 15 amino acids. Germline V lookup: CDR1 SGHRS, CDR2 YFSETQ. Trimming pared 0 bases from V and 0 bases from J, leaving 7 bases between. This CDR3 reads CASSLVGYSGNTIYF. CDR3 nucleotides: TGCGCCAGCAGCTTGGTCGGCTACTCTGGAAACACCATATATTTT. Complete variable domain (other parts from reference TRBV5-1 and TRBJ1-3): KAGVTQTPRYLIKTRGQQVTLSCSPISGHRSVSWYQQTPGQGLQFLFEYFSETQRNKGNFPGRFSGRQFSNSRSEMNVSTLELGDSALYLCASSLVGYSGNTIYFGEGSWLTVV.

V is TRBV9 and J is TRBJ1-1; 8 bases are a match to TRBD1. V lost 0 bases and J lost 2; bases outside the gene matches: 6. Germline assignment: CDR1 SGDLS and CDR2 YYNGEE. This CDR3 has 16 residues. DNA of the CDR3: TGTGCCAGCAGCGTAGCCCCACAGGGGGGCAACACTGAAGCTTTCTTT. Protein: CASSVAPQGGNTEAFF.

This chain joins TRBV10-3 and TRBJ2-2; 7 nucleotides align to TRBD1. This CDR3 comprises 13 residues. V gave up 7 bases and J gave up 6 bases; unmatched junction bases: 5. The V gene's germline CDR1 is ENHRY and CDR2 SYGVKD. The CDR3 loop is CAIKGASSGELFF. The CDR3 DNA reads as TGTGCCATCAAGGGGGCGTCGTCCGGGGAGCTGTTTTTT.

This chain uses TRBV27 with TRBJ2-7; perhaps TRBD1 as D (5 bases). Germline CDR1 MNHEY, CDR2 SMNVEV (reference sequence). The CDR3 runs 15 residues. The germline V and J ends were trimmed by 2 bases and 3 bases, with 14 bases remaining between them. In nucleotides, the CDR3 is TGTGCCAGCAGTTTAGACAGACTGAGGAGCTACGAGCAGTACTTC. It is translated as CASSLDRLRSYEQYF.

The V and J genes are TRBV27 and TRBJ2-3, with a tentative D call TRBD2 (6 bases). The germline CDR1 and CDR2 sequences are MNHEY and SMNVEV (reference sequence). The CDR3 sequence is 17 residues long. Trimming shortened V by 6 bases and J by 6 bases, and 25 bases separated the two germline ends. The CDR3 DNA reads TGTGCCAGCAGGCGAATAGTGGGACTTTCCAGGCTCGATACGCAGTATTTT. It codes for CASRRIVGLSRLDTQYF.

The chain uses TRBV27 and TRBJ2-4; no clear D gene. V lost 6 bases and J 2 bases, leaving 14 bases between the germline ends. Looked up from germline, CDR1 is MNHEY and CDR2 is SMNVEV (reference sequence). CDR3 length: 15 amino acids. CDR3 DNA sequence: TGTGCCAGCAGCCCGGCCGTGGGATCCAAAAACATTCAGTACTTC. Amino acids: CASSPAVGSKNIQYF.

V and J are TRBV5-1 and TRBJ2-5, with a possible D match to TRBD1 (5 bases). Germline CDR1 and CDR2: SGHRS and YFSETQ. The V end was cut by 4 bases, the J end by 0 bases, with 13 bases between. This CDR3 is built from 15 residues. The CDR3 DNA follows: TGCGCCAGCAGCGCCCAGACAGCACACCAAGAGACCCAGTACTTC. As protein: CASSAQTAHQETQYF.

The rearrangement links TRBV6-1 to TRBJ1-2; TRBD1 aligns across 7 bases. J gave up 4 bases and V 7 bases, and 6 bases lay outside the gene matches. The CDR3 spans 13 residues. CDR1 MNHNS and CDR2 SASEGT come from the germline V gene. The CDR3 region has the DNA TGTGCCAGCAACGGACAGGAGAGCTATGGCTACACCTTC. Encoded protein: CASNGQESYGYTF.

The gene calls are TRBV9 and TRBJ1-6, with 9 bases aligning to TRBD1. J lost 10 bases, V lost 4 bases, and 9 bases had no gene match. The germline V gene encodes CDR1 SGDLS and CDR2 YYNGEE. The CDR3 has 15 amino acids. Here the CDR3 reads CASSRGGQGGSPLHF. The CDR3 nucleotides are TGTGCCAGCAGCCGCGGGGGACAGGGCGGATCACCCCTCCACTTT.

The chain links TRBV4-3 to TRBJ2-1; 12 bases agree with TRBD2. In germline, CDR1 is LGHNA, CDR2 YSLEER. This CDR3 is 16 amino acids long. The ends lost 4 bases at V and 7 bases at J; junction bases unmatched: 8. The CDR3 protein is CASSLLAGGSGNEQFF. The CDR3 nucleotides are TGCGCCAGCAGCCTACTAGCGGGGGGCAGTGGGAATGAGCAGTTCTTC.

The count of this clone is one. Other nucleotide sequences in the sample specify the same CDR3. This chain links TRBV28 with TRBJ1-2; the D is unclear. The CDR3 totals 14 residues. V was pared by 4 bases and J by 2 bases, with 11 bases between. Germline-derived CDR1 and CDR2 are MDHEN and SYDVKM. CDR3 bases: TGTGCCAGCAGTTCGCCGACGGGGAACTATGGCTACACCTTC. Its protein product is CASSSPTGNYGYTF.

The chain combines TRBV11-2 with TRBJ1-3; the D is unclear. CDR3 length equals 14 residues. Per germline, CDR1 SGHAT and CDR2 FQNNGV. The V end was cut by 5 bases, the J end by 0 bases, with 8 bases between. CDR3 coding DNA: TGTGCCAGCAGCCCCGAGCGCTCTGGAAACACCATATATTTT. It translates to CASSPERSGNTIYF.

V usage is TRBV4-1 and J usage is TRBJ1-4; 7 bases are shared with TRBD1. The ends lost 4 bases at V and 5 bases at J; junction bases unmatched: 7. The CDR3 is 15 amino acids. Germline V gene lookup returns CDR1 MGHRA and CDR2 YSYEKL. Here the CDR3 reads CASSPNRGWNEKLFF. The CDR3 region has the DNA TGCGCCAGCAGCCCCAACAGGGGATGGAATGAAAAACTGTTTTTT.

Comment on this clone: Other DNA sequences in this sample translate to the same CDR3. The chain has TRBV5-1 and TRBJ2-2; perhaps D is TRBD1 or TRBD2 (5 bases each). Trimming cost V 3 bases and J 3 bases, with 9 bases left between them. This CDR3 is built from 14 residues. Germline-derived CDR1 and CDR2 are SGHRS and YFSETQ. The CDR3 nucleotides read TGCGCCAGCAGCTGGGACGGGGACACCGGGGAGCTGTTTTTT. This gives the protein CASSWDGDTGELFF.

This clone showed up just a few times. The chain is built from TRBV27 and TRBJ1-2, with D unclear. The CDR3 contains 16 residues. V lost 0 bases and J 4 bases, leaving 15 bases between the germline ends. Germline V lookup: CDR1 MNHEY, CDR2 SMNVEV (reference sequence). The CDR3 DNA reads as TGTGCCAGCAGTTTATCACCTCTCTGGGATATCTATGGCTACACCTTC. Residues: CASSLSPLWDIYGYTF.

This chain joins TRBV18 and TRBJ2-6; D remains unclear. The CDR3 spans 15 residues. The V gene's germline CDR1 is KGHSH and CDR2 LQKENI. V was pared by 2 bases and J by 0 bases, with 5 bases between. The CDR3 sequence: CASSPTVSGANVLTF. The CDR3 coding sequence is TGTGCCAGCTCACCAACCGTCTCTGGGGCCAACGTCCTGACTTTC.

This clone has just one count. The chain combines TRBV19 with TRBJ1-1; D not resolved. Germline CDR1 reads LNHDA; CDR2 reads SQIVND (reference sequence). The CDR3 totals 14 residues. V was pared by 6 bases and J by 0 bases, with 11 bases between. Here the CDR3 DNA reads TGTGCCAGTAGGGGTGGGCAGGTGAACACTGAAGCTTTCTTT. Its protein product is CASRGGQVNTEAFF. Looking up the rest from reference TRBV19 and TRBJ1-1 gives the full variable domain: DGGITQSPKYLFRKEGQNVTLSCEQNLNHDAMYWYRQDPGQGLRLIYYSQIVNDFQKGDIAEGYSVSREKKESFPLTVTSAQKNPTAFYLCASRGGQVNTEAFFGQGTRLTVV.